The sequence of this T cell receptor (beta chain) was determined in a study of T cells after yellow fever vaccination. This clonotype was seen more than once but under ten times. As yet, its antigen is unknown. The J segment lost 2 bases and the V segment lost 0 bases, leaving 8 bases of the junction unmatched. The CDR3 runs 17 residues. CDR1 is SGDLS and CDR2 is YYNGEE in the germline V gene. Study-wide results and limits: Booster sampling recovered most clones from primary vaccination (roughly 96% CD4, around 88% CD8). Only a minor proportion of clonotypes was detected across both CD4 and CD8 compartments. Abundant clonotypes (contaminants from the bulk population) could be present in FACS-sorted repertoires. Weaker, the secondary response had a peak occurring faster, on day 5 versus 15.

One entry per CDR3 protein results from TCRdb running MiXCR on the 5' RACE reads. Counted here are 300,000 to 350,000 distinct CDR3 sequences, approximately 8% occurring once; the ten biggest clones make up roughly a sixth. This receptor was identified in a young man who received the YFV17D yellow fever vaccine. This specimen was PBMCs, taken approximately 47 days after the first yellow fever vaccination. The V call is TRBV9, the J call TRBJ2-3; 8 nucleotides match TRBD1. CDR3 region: CASSVEGTGRYTDTQYF. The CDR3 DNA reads TGTGCCAGCAGCGTAGAGGGGACAGGTCGGTACACAGATACGCAGTATTTT. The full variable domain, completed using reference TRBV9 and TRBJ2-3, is DSGVTQTPKHLITATGQRVTLRCSPRSGDLSVYWYQQSLDQGLQFLIQYYNGEERAKGNILERFSAQQFPDLHSELNLSSLELGDSALYFCASSVEGTGRYTDTQYFGPGTRLTVL.